Listed below are T cell receptor beta chains from one sample, sequenced in a study of cytomegalovirus exposure and HLA in healthy donors. TCRdb's table, derived via immunoSEQ multiplex PCR, lists solely in-frame clones and lacks some. This table holds 200,000 to 300,000 clones, roughly 78% found once. The sequenced sample consisted of PBMCs. Every receptor here comes from a boy younger than 18 in good health and CMV-seronegative. Both conserved end residues are trimmed from each CDR3. The D gene is left open where the match is weak.

J gene: TRBJ1-5; V gene: TRBV5-4; D gene: NA; CDR3 protein: ASSLWASNQPQH
J gene: TRBJ1-1; V gene: TRBV7-9; D gene: NA; CDR3 protein: ASSLDTANTEAF
J gene: TRBJ2-3; V gene: TRBV7-2; D gene: TRBD2; CDR3 protein: ASSPGLAPDTQY
J gene: TRBJ2-1; V gene: TRBV7-9; D gene: TRBD1; CDR3 protein: ASSPLTGSSYNEQF
J gene: TRBJ1-1; V gene: TRBV2; D gene: TRBD1; CDR3 protein: AIQDRANTEAF
J gene: TRBJ2-3; V gene: TRBV25-1; D gene: NA; CDR3 protein: ASSEYGLFTDTQY
J gene: TRBJ2-7; V gene: TRBV9; D gene: TRBD2; CDR3 protein: ASSTGGGPNYEQY
J gene: TRBJ2-7; V gene: TRBV12-5; D gene: TRBD1; CDR3 protein: ASGLVSGTGLSEQY
J gene: TRBJ1-4; V gene: TRBV27; D gene: NA; CDR3 protein: ASSSWVGGIGTNEKLF
J gene: TRBJ2-5; V gene: TRBV9; D gene: NA; CDR3 protein: ASSVSVGGQETQY
J gene: TRBJ2-1; V gene: TRBV27; D gene: NA; CDR3 protein: ASSIGVRNEQF
J gene: TRBJ1-2; V gene: TRBV11-3; D gene: NA; CDR3 protein: ASSLWPSFYGYT
J gene: TRBJ2-7; V gene: TRBV2; D gene: NA; CDR3 protein: ASDNPREAASYEQY
J gene: TRBJ1-1; V gene: TRBV29-1; D gene: NA; CDR3 protein: SGGGGNTEAF
J gene: TRBJ1-4; V gene: TRBV19; D gene: NA; CDR3 protein: ASRGEGREKLF
J gene: TRBJ1-1; V gene: TRBV18; D gene: NA; CDR3 protein: ASSPEGGNTEAF
J gene: TRBJ2-7; V gene: TRBV29-1; D gene: TRBD2; CDR3 protein: SVGTSGFYEQY
J gene: TRBJ1-1; V gene: TRBV11-1; D gene: NA; CDR3 protein: ASSPKGRIRAF
J gene: TRBJ2-3; V gene: TRBV7-8; D gene: NA; CDR3 protein: ASTPRGGTQY
J gene: TRBJ2-3; V gene: TRBV21-1; D gene: NA; CDR3 protein: ASSKKALKGRQKDTQY
J gene: TRBJ2-1; V gene: TRBV2; D gene: TRBD2; CDR3 protein: ASIELAGGYNEQF
J gene: TRBJ1-2; V gene: TRBV6-6; D gene: NA; CDR3 protein: ASSYVPGAGGYT
J gene: TRBJ1-5; V gene: TRBV5-1; D gene: NA; CDR3 protein: ASSLGVNQPQH
J gene: TRBJ1-2; V gene: TRBV6-1; D gene: TRBD1; CDR3 protein: ASSSIQGAYGYT
J gene: TRBJ1-1; V gene: TRBV10-3; D gene: NA; CDR3 protein: AISEYQGGDTEAF
J gene: TRBJ2-1; V gene: TRBV27; D gene: NA; CDR3 protein: ASSLARDKQF
J gene: TRBJ2-2; V gene: TRBV6-1; D gene: NA; CDR3 protein: ASSGGGLLNTGELF
J gene: TRBJ1-1; V gene: TRBV6-1; D gene: NA; CDR3 protein: ASNFLDANTEAF
J gene: TRBJ1-1; V gene: TRBV30; D gene: TRBD1; CDR3 protein: AWSSGGTEAF
J gene: TRBJ1-1; V gene: TRBV19; D gene: NA; CDR3 protein: ASSVAPGAEAF
J gene: TRBJ1-2; V gene: TRBV9; D gene: NA; CDR3 protein: ASTTEKHNYGYT
J gene: TRBJ1-2; V gene: TRBV19; D gene: TRBD1; CDR3 protein: ASRSLTGGDGYT
J gene: TRBJ1-2; V gene: TRBV2; D gene: TRBD1; CDR3 protein: ASSGDSYGYT
J gene: TRBJ2-2; V gene: TRBV7-6; D gene: TRBD2; CDR3 protein: ASSLTGTSGLTNTGELF
J gene: TRBJ2-7; V gene: TRBV18; D gene: NA; CDR3 protein: ASSPDRNTYEQY
J gene: TRBJ2-1; V gene: TRBV11-2; D gene: TRBD2; CDR3 protein: ASSFDRGVHDEQF